This record looks at one T cell receptor (beta chain) sequence and its context. The entry originates in a study of blood T cells in healthy people across ages. A sample-barcoded 5' primer and a J-beta primer mix were used in a second PCR of roughly 7 to 11 cycles. Each CDR3 protein is one row after TCRdb ran MiXCR on the 5' RACE reads. The data contain more than 800,000 distinct CDR3 sequences, 40% to 55% of them seen just once; the ten biggest clones take up approximately 20%. CDR3 length: 14 amino acids. Germline V gene lookup returns CDR1 DFQATT and CDR2 SNEGSKA (reference sequence). Trimming stripped 1 base from V and 5 bases from J, with 14 bases between.

This TCR was sampled from a woman aged 60-75 years in good health. The sequencing sample was made of blood. The rearrangement joins TRBV20-1 to TRBJ1-2, with D possibly matching TRBD1 (5 bases). CDR3: CSARAIGAGYGYTF. CDR3 bases: TGCAGTGCTAGAGCCATCGGGGCCGGGTATGGCTACACCTTC.